In this sample, the clone carrying this T cell receptor (beta chain) turned up many times. Its antigen is unknown. TCRdb reanalysed the reads using MiXCR and keeps one entry per CDR3 protein. The sample has 300,000 to 400,000 distinct CDR3 sequences, approximately 9.5% seen once; the top ten hold approximately 4.7%. CDR3 length equals 13 residues. Germline V lookup: CDR1 SGHTA, CDR2 FQGNSA. The V gene lost 5 bases and the J gene lost 8 bases, with 12 bases spanning the gap. These data come from a study of T cell repertoires in cytomegalovirus infection. Study-wide results and caveats: Dominating the ex vivo response were TCR beta clonotypes that were CMV-specific and HLA-C-restricted.

The chain has TRBV7-2 and TRBJ1-4; possible D gene TRBD1, 5 bases. Sequencing was performed on PBMCs. This sequence was found in a human donor in good health (CMV status not recorded). Some clones in this sample may be carry-over from other donors' samples. CDR3: CASSQQGGEKLFF. The DNA of the CDR3 is TGTGCCAGCAGCCAGCAGGGTGGAGAAAAACTGTTTTTT.